The 24 T cell receptor beta chains in this list originate from one sample, sequenced in a study of T cells in Graves' hyperthyroidism and ophthalmopathy. RNA transcripts yielded amplified TCR beta CDR3 regions. Primed by the HTBI set, a first-round RT-PCR was run on the TCR CDR3. From the multiplex PCR reads, TCRdb called clonotypes with MiXCR, one entry per CDR3 protein. This sample carries approximately 610,000 distinct CDR3 sequences, roughly 15% of them seen once, and the ten largest clones take roughly 4.3%. The material sequenced was blood. Receptors were obtained from a woman aged 35 to 49 with Graves' ophthalmopathy.

This clonotype occurred many times. CDR3 nucleotides: TGTGCCAGCTATAGCCCGGGACACTTGAACACTGAAGCTTTCTTT. Its translation is CASYSPGHLNTEAFF. This chain connects TRBV2 to TRBJ1-1, with D possibly being TRBD1 (6 bases). With 8 bases removed from V and 0 bases from J, the gap between germline ends came to 16 bases. This CDR3 has 15 residues. Germline-derived CDR1 and CDR2 are SNHLY and FYNNEI.

V usage is TRBV7-9 and J usage is TRBJ2-3; D not resolved. Per germline, CDR1 SEHNR and CDR2 FQNEAQ (reference sequence). The length of the CDR3 is 12 residues. V was cut by 3 bases and J by 8 bases, with 9 bases left in between. CDR3 DNA sequence: TGTGCCAGCAGCTTCCCCCCGGGTACGCAGTATTTT. It yields the protein CASSFPPGTQYF.

In its sample, this clonotype was seen many times. V usage is TRBV10-3 and J usage is TRBJ2-7; TRBD1 agrees at 8 bases. The CDR3 has 16 residues. Germline CDR1 and CDR2: ENHRY and SYGVKD. V lost 0 bases, J lost 2 bases, and 6 bases stayed unmatched. CDR3 coding DNA: TGTGCCATCAGTGAGTCGCGGACAGGGAGTACCTACGAGCAGTACTTC. It encodes CAISESRTGSTYEQYF.

This clonotype was picked up many times. This chain joins TRBV7-6 and TRBJ1-1, with D uncertain. The CDR3 consists of 14 residues. Germline loops: CDR1 SGHVS, CDR2 FNYEAQ. V was shortened by 1 base and J by 1 base, with 7 bases between the two germline ends. The CDR3 reads CASSLGPENTEAFF. The CDR3 DNA sequence: TGTGCCAGCAGCTTAGGGCCAGAGAACACTGAAGCTTTCTTT.

This clonotype was seen ten or more times. This chain links TRBV29-1 with TRBJ1-2; D gene ambiguous. The CDR3 loop spans 13 amino acids. Trimming cost V 4 bases and J 1 base, with 10 bases left between them. Germline-derived CDR1 and CDR2 are SQVTM and ANQGSEA. The CDR3 region is CSVVDTHNYGYTF. In nucleotides, the CDR3 is TGCAGCGTTGTGGATACCCATAACTATGGCTACACCTTC.

This clonotype has more than one count but fewer than ten. A much larger clone differs from this one at a single base, so this may be a read error. A read error is likely, as this CDR3 ends without the conserved phenylalanine or tryptophan. The chain uses TRBV27 and TRBJ1-1, with D possibly TRBD1 on 5 matching bases. The CDR3 is 17 amino acids. The germline CDR1 and CDR2 sequences are MNHEY and SMNVEV (reference sequence). Between the trimmed V and J ends, which lost 5 bases and 4 bases, there was a span of 23 bases. The CDR3 DNA reads TGTGCCAGCAGTCACCCGAACTCGACAGAGCTCTGCACTGAAGCTTTCCTT. This sequence encodes CASSHPNSTELCTEAFL.

This clonotype was observed at least ten times. This chain joins TRBV12-3 or TRBV12-4 and TRBJ1-3; D perhaps matches TRBD1 (6 bases). This CDR3 comprises 15 residues. The V and J ends lost 7 bases and 0 bases respectively, with 13 bases between them. CDR3 protein: CASTDQGTSGNTIYF. CDR3 sequence (DNA): TGTGCCAGCACCGACCAGGGGACCTCTGGAAACACCATATATTTT.

Many counts were recorded for this clonotype. CDR3 in DNA: TGTGCCAGTAGTCAGACAGGGGAGGCCGGAAACACCATATATTTT. Protein sequence: CASSQTGEAGNTIYF. The chain joins TRBV19 to TRBJ1-3; 8 nucleotides agree with TRBD1. CDR1 is LNHDA and CDR2 is SQIVND in the germline V gene (reference sequence). The V gene end was trimmed by 5 bases and the J gene end by 4 bases; junction bases not matched to a gene: 7. CDR3 length: 15 amino acids.

CDR3 residues: CASSLGPVAHTGELFF. In nucleotides, the CDR3 is TGTGCCAGCAGCTTGGGCCCCGTGGCCCACACCGGGGAGCTGTTTTTT. The chain is built from TRBV11-2 and TRBJ2-2; D is unclear. There are 16 residues in the CDR3. Trimming removed 3 bases from V and 3 bases from J, with 14 bases in between. Germline values: CDR1 SGHAT, CDR2 FQNNGV.

This clonotype was counted ten times or more. This chain joins TRBV28 and TRBJ1-5, with 9 bases identical to TRBD1. J lost 4 bases, V lost 5 bases, and 6 bases had no gene match. Per the germline V gene, CDR1 is MDHEN and CDR2 is SYDVKM. The CDR3 loop spans 15 amino acids. CDR3 in amino acids: CASSARTGENQPQHF. CDR3 nucleotides: TGTGCCAGCAGTGCTCGGACAGGGGAAAATCAGCCCCAGCATTTT.

This clonotype showed up many times. V and J are TRBV11-2 and TRBJ2-7; weak D call: TRBD2 (6 bases). V was clipped by 0 bases and J by 3 bases, with 15 bases between them. Germline lookup yields CDR1 SGHAT and CDR2 FQNNGV. The CDR3 has 16 amino acids. CDR3 in amino acids: CASSLDGGGFIYEQYF. As DNA, the CDR3 is TGTGCCAGCAGCTTAGACGGGGGTGGGTTTATCTACGAGCAGTACTTC.

This clonotype was seen at least ten times. The chain joins TRBV5-6 to TRBJ2-5; 7 bases align to TRBD1. This CDR3 spans 14 amino acids. With V trimmed by 4 bases and J by 0 bases, 3 bases remained unmatched. The germline CDR1 and CDR2 sequences are SGHDT and YYEEEE. The CDR3: CASSQQGNQETQYF. The CDR3 nucleotides are TGTGCCAGCAGCCAACAGGGGAACCAAGAGACCCAGTACTTC. Full variable domain (rest looked up from reference TRBV5-6 and TRBJ2-5): DAGVTQSPTHLIKTRGQQVTLRCSPKSGHDTVSWYQQALGQGPQFIFQYYEEEERQRGNFPDRFSGHQFPNYSSELNVNALLLGDSALYLCASSQQGNQETQYFGPGTRLLVL.

This clonotype was detected a few times. The rearrangement links TRBV3-1 to TRBJ1-2; D gene uncertain. In germline, CDR1 is LGHDT, CDR2 YNNKEL (reference sequence). The CDR3 consists of 14 residues. Trimming removed 1 base at V and 4 bases at J, with 10 bases between. The CDR3 spells CASSQAAGFYGYTF. In DNA form, the CDR3 reads TGTGCCAGCAGCCAAGCGGCAGGTTTCTATGGCTACACCTTC. Complete variable domain (other parts from reference TRBV3-1 and TRBJ1-2): DTAVSQTPKYLVTQMGNDKSIKCEQNLGHDTMYWYKQDSKKFLKIMFSYNNKELIINETVPNRFSPKSPDKAHLNLHINSLELGDSAVYFCASSQAAGFYGYTFGSGTRLTVV.

This chain connects TRBV29-1 to TRBJ1-2; 8 nucleotides line up with TRBD1. The CDR3 sequence is 14 residues long. The V and J ends lost 6 bases and 8 bases, in that order; junction bases with no gene match: 14. The germline CDR1 and CDR2 sequences are SQVTM and ANQGSEA. For the CDR3, the DNA is TGCAGCGTCCGGGTTGGGCAGGGGGCGTTAGGCTACACCTTC. Protein sequence: CSVRVGQGALGYTF.

In this sample, this clonotype turned up many times. V is TRBV28 and J is TRBJ1-1, with D possibly matching TRBD1 (5 bases). Trimming left V 11 bases short and J 8 bases short, with 21 bases between. Germline values: CDR1 MDHEN, CDR2 SYDVKM. The length of the CDR3 is 13 residues. The CDR3 loop reads CAGRDVGNQEAFF. CDR3 nucleotides: TGTGCCGGCCGGGACGTTGGCAATCAGGAAGCTTTCTTT. The entire variable domain, with the rest obtained from reference TRBV28 and TRBJ1-1, is as follows: DVKVTQSSRYLVKRTGEKVFLECVQDMDHENMFWYRQDPGLGLRLIYFSYDVKMKEKGDIPEGYSVSREKKERFSLILESASTNQTSMYLCAGRDVGNQEAFFGQGTRLTVV.

Ten or more counts support this clonotype. This chain joins TRBV24-1 and TRBJ2-2; possibly TRBD2 for D (5 bases). V lost 5 bases, J lost 4 bases, and 10 bases lay in between. The CDR3 is 14 amino acids. Germline CDR1 and CDR2: KGHDR and SFDVKD. The CDR3 DNA reads TGTGCCACCAGTGCAGCGGTCACCACCGGGGAGCTGTTTTTT. It translates to CATSAAVTTGELFF.

This clonotype was seen many times. The V gene is TRBV28, the J gene TRBJ1-2; D not resolved. V was pared by 8 bases and J by 4 bases, with 17 bases between. The germline gives CDR1 MDHEN, CDR2 SYDVKM. The CDR3 loop spans 14 amino acids. The CDR3 sequence is CASLSLEVSYGYTF. The CDR3 coding sequence is TGTGCCAGCCTTAGTCTCGAAGTCAGCTATGGCTACACCTTC.

This clonotype was seen repeatedly, ten times or more. V and J are TRBV6-5 and TRBJ2-5, with D perhaps matching TRBD1 or TRBD2 (5 bases each). V dropped 4 bases and J dropped 5 bases, with 11 bases sitting between them. CDR1 and CDR2 from the germline V gene are MNHEY and SVGAGI. This CDR3 is built from 13 residues. The DNA for the CDR3 is TGTGCCAGCAGTTCCGGGACCTGGGAGACCCAGTACTTC. As protein: CASSSGTWETQYF.

The V gene is TRBV15, the J gene TRBJ2-7; maybe TRBD2 (5 bases). Trimming removed 0 bases at V and 6 bases at J, with 6 bases between. From germline, CDR1 is LNHNV and CDR2 YYDKDF (reference sequence). The CDR3 length is 12 residues. CDR3 coding DNA: TGTGCCACCAGCAGAGACAGCGGCGAGCAGTACTTC. Protein: CATSRDSGEQYF.

This clonotype has ten or more counts. This sequence joins TRBV28 and TRBJ2-5; 8 bases are a match to TRBD1. This CDR3 is built from 14 residues. V was pared by 2 bases and J by 5 bases, with 4 bases of the junction left unmatched. Germline assignment: CDR1 MDHEN and CDR2 SYDVKM. The CDR3 spells CASSLTGGWETQYF. As DNA, the CDR3 is TGTGCCAGCAGTTTAACAGGGGGATGGGAGACCCAGTACTTC.

This clonotype has only a few counts. This chain joins TRBV20-1 and TRBJ2-5, with D unresolved. Between the trimmed V and J ends, which lost 2 bases and 1 base, there was a span of 17 bases. CDR3 length equals 16 residues. In germline, CDR1 is DFQATT, CDR2 SNEGSKA (reference sequence). The CDR3 DNA is TGCAGTGCTAGATCGGAATTGGGCCCCTCCCAAGAGACCCAGTACTTC. This encodes CSARSELGPSQETQYF.

This clonotype was observed at least ten times. CDR3 DNA sequence: TGTGCCATCAGTCCGGACAGGACAGGAGAGACCCAGTACTTC. Encoded protein: CAISPDRTGETQYF. This chain connects TRBV10-3 to TRBJ2-5; 7 bases align to TRBD1. Germline V gives CDR1 ENHRY, CDR2 SYGVKD. This CDR3 spans 14 amino acids. The V and J ends lost 5 bases and 4 bases, in that order; junction bases with no gene match: 7.

The table lists this clonotype with many counts. This chain uses TRBV4-1 with TRBJ1-1; D gene uncertain. The CDR3 totals 11 residues. Trimming took off 6 bases at V and 4 bases at J, with 6 bases between the two ends. The germline V gene encodes CDR1 MGHRA and CDR2 YSYEKL. This CDR3 reads CASRGGTEAFF. The CDR3 nucleotides read TGCGCCAGCAGGGGAGGCACTGAAGCTTTCTTT.

The chain joins TRBV24-1 to TRBJ1-2; D might be TRBD1 (5 bases). The CDR3 has 13 amino acids. Deletions cut 3 bases from V and 5 bases from J, with 9 bases between. Germline-derived CDR1 and CDR2 are KGHDR and SFDVKD. Written as DNA, the CDR3 is TGTGCCACCAGTGATGGGGACGGGTATGGCTACACCTTC. It is translated as CATSDGDGYGYTF.